The clone carrying this T cell receptor (beta chain) was observed many times. Its cognate antigen is unknown. The CDR3 is 13 amino acids. V lost 3 bases to trimming and J lost 4 bases, with 7 bases between them. The data originate from a study of T cells after yellow fever vaccination. General study findings and limits: Re-detected after boosting: most primary clones, around 97% of CD4 and 88% of CD8.

MiXCR was run by TCRdb on the 5' RACE reads, yielding one entry per CDR3 protein. The repertoire holds more than 200,000 distinct CDR3 sequences, about 3.7% seen once, with around 19% in the top ten. This sample comprised PBMCs, obtained 15 days after the yellow fever booster vaccination. V usage is TRBV12-3 or TRBV12-4 and J usage is TRBJ1-5; no firm D call. The TCR originated in a man between 18 and 35 years old who received the YFV17D yellow fever vaccine. The CDR3 DNA reads as TGTGCCAGCAGTTTTATGGGGAATCAGCCCCAGCATTTT. This codes for CASSFMGNQPQHF.